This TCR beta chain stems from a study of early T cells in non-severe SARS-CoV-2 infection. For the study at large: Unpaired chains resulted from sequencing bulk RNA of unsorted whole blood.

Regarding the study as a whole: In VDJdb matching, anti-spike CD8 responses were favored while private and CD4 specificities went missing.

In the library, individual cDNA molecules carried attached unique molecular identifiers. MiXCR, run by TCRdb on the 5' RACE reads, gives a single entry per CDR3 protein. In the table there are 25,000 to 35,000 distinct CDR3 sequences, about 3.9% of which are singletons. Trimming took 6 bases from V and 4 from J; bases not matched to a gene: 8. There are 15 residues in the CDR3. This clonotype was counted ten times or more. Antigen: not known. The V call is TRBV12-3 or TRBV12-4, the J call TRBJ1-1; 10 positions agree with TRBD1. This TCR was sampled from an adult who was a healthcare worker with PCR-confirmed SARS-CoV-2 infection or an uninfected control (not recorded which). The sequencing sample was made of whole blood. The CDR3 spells CASSRPGQGSTEAFF. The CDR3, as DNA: TGTGCCAGCAGCCGCCCGGGACAGGGGTCCACTGAAGCTTTCTTT.